These T cell receptor beta chains were read from a single sample in a study of beta chain features in type 1 diabetes. Measured with immunoSEQ multiplex PCR; TCRdb has only the in-frame clones, and not every one. In the table there are around 340,000 clones, about a tenth of which are singletons. The source material was central memory CD4+ T cells from blood. The source of these receptors is a man in his thirties or forties with type 1 diabetes. Both conserved end residues are part of each CDR3. Each record gives: V gene, J gene, D gene, clone size, CDR3 protein, CDR3 DNA. D genes are given only for firm matches. Expanded clones get a size class; other rows say once, few or many, or leave the size out.

>TRBV7-2|TRBJ1-2|.|.
CASSLGDRIFYTF
TGTGCCAGCAGCTTAGGGGACCGGATCTTCTACACCTTC
>TRBV28|TRBJ2-7|.|.
CASFPAGQQSSGEQYF
TGTGCCAGCTTCCCTGCCGGGCAGCAGAGTTCTGGCGAGCAGTACTTC
>TRBV19|TRBJ2-2|.|.
CASSSQGNTGELFF
TGTGCCAGTAGTTCCCAGGGGAACACCGGGGAGCTGTTTTTT
>TRBV6-5|TRBJ2-7|.|few
CASSRTRAVNEQYF
TGTGCCAGCAGTCGTACTCGGGCAGTCAACGAGCAGTACTTC
>TRBV10-3|TRBJ1-1|TRBD1|.
CATLGTAPEAFF
TGTGCCACACTGGGGACAGCCCCCGAAGCTTTCTTT
>TRBV21-1|TRBJ2-7|.|.
CASSKLWAVPYEQYF
TGTGCCAGCAGCAAACTGTGGGCCGTGCCCTACGAGCAGTACTTC
>TRBV6-5|TRBJ2-6|.|.
CASSRGAGANVLTF
TGTGCCAGCAGTCGGGGCGCTGGGGCCAACGTCCTGACTTTC
>TRBV14|TRBJ2-3|TRBD2|.
CASSLKWDYTDTQYF
TGTGCCAGCAGCCTCAAGTGGGACTACACAGATACGCAGTATTTT
>TRBV7-2|TRBJ2-5|.|.
CASSYRAASQETQYF
TGTGCCAGCAGCTATAGGGCAGCCAGTCAAGAGACCCAGTACTTC
>TRBV5-6|TRBJ1-1|.|few
CASSGPTDMNTEAFF
TGTGCCAGCAGCGGACCGACAGATATGAACACTGAAGCTTTCTTT
>TRBV11-2|TRBJ2-4|.|.
CASSIGTPGDIQYF
TGTGCCAGCAGCATCGGGACTCCAGGGGACATTCAGTACTTC
>TRBV5-1|TRBJ1-1|.|.
CASSLEMNTEAFF
TGCGCCAGCAGCTTGGAGATGAACACTGAAGCTTTCTTT
>TRBV5-4|TRBJ1-2|TRBD1|few
CASSFDRGGNGYTF
TGTGCCAGCAGCTTTGACAGGGGAGGGAATGGCTACACCTTC
>TRBV7-2|TRBJ2-5|.|few
CASSPLVGAVGETQYF
TGTGCCAGCAGCCCTCTTGTGGGGGCGGTCGGGGAGACCCAGTACTTC
>TRBV19|TRBJ2-6|.|.
CASSMGSGANVLTF
TGTGCCAGTAGTATGGGCTCTGGGGCCAACGTCCTGACTTTC
>TRBV6-5|TRBJ2-7|.|.
CASRYRRGTYEQYF
TGTGCCAGCAGATATAGGAGGGGGACCTACGAGCAGTACTTC
>TRBV19|TRBJ2-2|TRBD2|.
CASSRELAGGPTGELFF
TGTGCCAGTAGTAGGGAACTGGCGGGGGGGCCCACCGGGGAGCTGTTTTTT
>TRBV7-2|TRBJ2-4|.|.
CASSLESGVAKNIQYF
TGTGCCAGCAGCTTAGAATCAGGGGTAGCCAAAAACATTCAGTACTTC
>TRBV9|TRBJ2-3|.|few
CASSVGGASTDTQYF
TGTGCCAGCAGCGTAGGCGGTGCTAGCACAGATACGCAGTATTTT
>TRBV9|TRBJ2-5|.|.
CASSVGGGGETQYF
TGTGCCAGCAGCGTAGGAGGTGGTGGGGAGACCCAGTACTTC
>TRBV6-5|TRBJ2-7|.|.
CASSYSTGQGNVQYF
TGTGCCAGCAGTTACTCCACCGGGCAGGGGAATGTGCAGTACTTC
>TRBV6-6|TRBJ1-6|.|.
CAIGSSYNSPLHF
TGTGCCATCGGAAGCTCCTATAATTCACCCCTCCACTTT
>TRBV2|TRBJ1-2|TRBD1|.
CASGDRDFYGYTF
TGTGCCAGTGGGGACAGGGACTTCTATGGCTACACCTTC
>TRBV5-4|TRBJ2-5|.|few
CASSFFQGVQETQYF
TGTGCCAGCAGCTTTTTCCAGGGAGTTCAAGAGACCCAGTACTTC
>TRBV5-1|TRBJ2-2|.|few
CASSLRPSNTGELFF
TGCGCCAGCAGCTTGCGACCATCGAACACCGGGGAGCTGTTTTTT
>TRBV7-2|TRBJ2-3|.|many
CASSRDTTDTQYF
TGTGCCAGCAGCCGGGACACCACAGATACGCAGTATTTT
>TRBV7-8|TRBJ2-7|TRBD1|few
CASSLARDRANYEQYF
TGTGCCAGCAGCCTCGCCCGGGACAGGGCTAACTACGAGCAGTACTTC
>TRBV5-1|TRBJ2-5|TRBD1|few
CASSSTGTGNVEETQYF
TGCGCCAGCAGCTCGACCGGGACAGGGAATGTTGAAGAGACCCAGTACTTC
>TRBV5-1|TRBJ1-5|.|.
CASSFGSGGGQPQHF
TGCGCCAGCAGCTTTGGTTCAGGTGGAGGTCAGCCCCAGCATTTT
>TRBV6-4|TRBJ2-3|.|.
CASSGSLADTQYF
TGTGCCAGCAGCGGGAGCCTGGCCGATACGCAGTATTTT
>TRBV7-2|TRBJ1-2|.|few
CASSYSQREGYTF
TGTGCCAGCAGCTACTCCCAACGTGAAGGCTACACCTTC
>TRBV4-3|TRBJ1-2|.|.
CASSQGPQYGYTF
TGCGCCAGCAGCCAAGGCCCACAGTATGGCTACACCTTC
>TRBV15|TRBJ2-7|TRBD1|many
CATSRGQGEEQYF
TGTGCCACCAGCAGAGGACAGGGAGAGGAGCAGTACTTC
>TRBV7-9|TRBJ2-5|.|.
CASSRPVQETQYF
TGTGCCAGCAGCCGTCCGGTCCAAGAGACCCAGTACTTC
>TRBV2|TRBJ1-2|.|.
CAGQGGGPGYTF
TGTGCCGGTCAAGGTGGAGGGCCAGGCTACACCTTC
>TRBV28|TRBJ1-2|.|.
CASSPNGGDYGYTF
TGTGCCAGCAGTCCTAATGGTGGGGACTATGGCTACACCTTC
>TRBV18|TRBJ2-6|.|.
CASSQSGSGANVLTF
TGTGCCAGCTCACAAAGCGGCTCTGGGGCCAACGTCCTGACTTTC
>TRBV11-2|TRBJ2-7|TRBD2|.
CASSITSGDSYEQYF
TGTGCCAGCAGCATCACTAGCGGGGACTCCTACGAGCAGTACTTC
>TRBV2|TRBJ2-7|.|.
CASSERAGRYEQYF
TGTGCCAGCAGTGAAAGGGCGGGGAGATACGAGCAGTACTTC